This TCR beta chain was obtained from a study of blood T cell dynamics during melanoma immunotherapy. This clone was seen just once. Specified time point: pre-treatment baseline. A fixed DNA input of 350 ng was used per bulk PBMC sample. Assay: immunoSEQ multiplex PCR; the TCRdb copy retains only in-frame clones and omits some. This table holds about 10,000 clones, 84% found once. Germline CDR1 GTSNPN, CDR2 SVGIG (reference sequence). The V end lost 5 bases, the J end lost 2 bases, and 10 bases lay between the germline ends. The CDR3 runs 12 residues. The source material was blood, sampled from a patient treated with checkpoint blockade. The rearrangement links TRBV30 to TRBJ2-7, with D perhaps TRBD2 (6 bases). The sequence derives from a human donor with melanoma. The CDR3 sequence is CAWGGQTYEQYF. In DNA form, the CDR3 reads TGTGCCTGGGGAGGGCAGACCTACGAGCAGTACTTC.